This TCR beta chain was found in a study of breast tumors, draining lymph nodes, adjacent tissues. Broader study findings: Findings are consistent with lymph node origin and intratumoral expansion of most tumor T cells. Tumor TCR diversity was below lymph nodes but above nontumor tissue. That most tumor T cells come from lymph nodes remained unproven. Luminal-like breast cancer showed significantly higher tumor–nontumor repertoire similarity than basal-like.

This CDR3 is 13 amino acids long. V shed 3 bases and J shed 3 bases, with 7 bases lying between them. Germline CDR1 SGDLS, CDR2 YYNGEE. As concerns this clonotype: What it recognizes is unknown.

TCRdb processed the multiplex PCR reads anew with MiXCR; each CDR3 protein has one entry. This sample has approximately 60,000 distinct CDR3 sequences, with 45% to 65% found just once. Material: breast tumor tissue. V usage is TRBV9 and J usage is TRBJ1-3, with D hard to call. The source of this sequence is a female donor with breast cancer. Some clones in this sample may be carry-over from other donors' samples. The CDR3 protein is CASSGGGGNTIYF. As DNA, the CDR3 is TGTGCCAGCAGCGGGGGAGGTGGAAACACCATATATTTT. The full variable domain, rest sourced from reference TRBV9 and TRBJ1-3, is DSGVTQTPKHLITATGQRVTLRCSPRSGDLSVYWYQQSLDQGLQFLIQYYNGEERAKGNILERFSAQQFPDLHSELNLSSLELGDSALYFCASSGGGGNTIYFGEGSWLTVV.